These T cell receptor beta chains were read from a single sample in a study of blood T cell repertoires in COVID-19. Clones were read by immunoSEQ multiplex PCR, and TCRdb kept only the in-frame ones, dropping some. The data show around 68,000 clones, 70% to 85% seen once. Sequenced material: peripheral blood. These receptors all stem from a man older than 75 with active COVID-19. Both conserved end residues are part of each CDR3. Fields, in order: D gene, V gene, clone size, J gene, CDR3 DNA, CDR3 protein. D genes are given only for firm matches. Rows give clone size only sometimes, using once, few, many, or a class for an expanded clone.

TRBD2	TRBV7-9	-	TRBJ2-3	TGTGCCAGCAGCTTCACTAGCGGGAGGGCCGGGACAGATACGCAGTATTTT	CASSFTSGRAGTDTQYF
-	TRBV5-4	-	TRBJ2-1	TGTGCCAGCCGCTCTGGCGGGGGCCCCCACAATGAGCAGTTCTTC	CASRSGGGPHNEQFF
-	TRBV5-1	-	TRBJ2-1	TGCGCCAGCAGCTTGTGGGCTAGCATCGACAATGAGCAGTTCTTC	CASSLWASIDNEQFF
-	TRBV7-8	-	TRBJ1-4	TGTGCCAGCAGCTTTCAGGGCATGGAGGGTAGGGGAACTAAAAAACTGTTTTTT	CASSFQGMEGRGTKKLFF
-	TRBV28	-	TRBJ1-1	TGTGCCAGCAGAGTACAGGGTTCTACTGAAGCTTTCTTT	CASRVQGSTEAFF
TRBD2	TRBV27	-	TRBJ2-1	TGTGCCAGCAGTTGGACTAGCGGGAGCTACAATGAGCAGTTCTTC	CASSWTSGSYNEQFF
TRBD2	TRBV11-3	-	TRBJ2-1	TGTGCCAGCAGCTCAGGGACTAGCGGGGTGGGCGGTGAGCAGTTCTTC	CASSSGTSGVGGEQFF
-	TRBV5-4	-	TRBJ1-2	TGTGCCAGCAGCTTGGCCGGGGACTATGGCTACACCTTC	CASSLAGDYGYTF
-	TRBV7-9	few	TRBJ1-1	TGTGCCAGCAGCTTATCGGAGGGCGGGTACACTGAAGCTTTCTTT	CASSLSEGGYTEAFF
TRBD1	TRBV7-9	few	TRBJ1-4	TGTGCCAGCAGCGAAGGGGGCAGTGAAAAACTGTTTTTT	CASSEGGSEKLFF
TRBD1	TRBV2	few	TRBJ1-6	TGTGCCGGTTCGGGACAGGGACATTCACCCCTCCACTTT	CAGSGQGHSPLHF
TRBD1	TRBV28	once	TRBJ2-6	TGTGCCAGCAAGCTGACAGGGCAGGCAGCTGGGGCCAACGTCCTGACTTTC	CASKLTGQAAGANVLTF
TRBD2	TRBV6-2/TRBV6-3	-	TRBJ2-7	TGTGCCAGCAGTTACTTAAGCGGGAGTACTTACGAGCAGTACTTC	CASSYLSGSTYEQYF
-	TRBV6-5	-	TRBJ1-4	TGTGCCAGCAGCAGACAAGCAACTAATGAAAAACTGTTTTTT	CASSRQATNEKLFF
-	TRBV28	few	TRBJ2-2	TGTGCCAGCAGTTTATTGGAGGTCGGGGGTAACACCGGGGAGCTGTTTTTT	CASSLLEVGGNTGELFF
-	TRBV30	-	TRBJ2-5	TGTGCCTGGAGTGCCTGGAGGGAACAAGAGACCCAGTACTTC	CAWSAWREQETQYF
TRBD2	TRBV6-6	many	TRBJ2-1	TGTGCCAGCAACCTAGCGGGGGCCTACAATGAGCAGTTCTTC	CASNLAGAYNEQFF
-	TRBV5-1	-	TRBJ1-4	TGCGCCAGCAGCTCAACTTTGAATGAAAAACTGTTTTTT	CASSSTLNEKLFF
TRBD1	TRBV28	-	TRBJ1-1	TGTGCCAGCAGTTTATCTGTCAGGGGGCTAGGGAACACTGAAGCTTTCTTT	CASSLSVRGLGNTEAFF
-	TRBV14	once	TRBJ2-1	TGTGCCAGCAGCCACGAAACGAGCGGGTCCTACAATGAGCAGTTCTTC	CASSHETSGSYNEQFF
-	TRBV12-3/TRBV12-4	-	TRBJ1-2	TGTGCCAGCAGTTTAGAAAGGGGGTATGGCTACACCTTC	CASSLERGYGYTF
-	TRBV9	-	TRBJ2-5	TGTGCCAGCAGCGTAGGGGCAGGCTATCAAGAGACCCAGTACTTC	CASSVGAGYQETQYF
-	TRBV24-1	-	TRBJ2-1	TGTGCCACCAGCGGGGGGCGAAGCTCCTACAATGAGCAGTTCTTC	CATSGGRSSYNEQFF
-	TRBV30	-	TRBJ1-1	TGTGGTGCGGCCTTGAACACTGAAGCTTTCTTT	CGAALNTEAFF
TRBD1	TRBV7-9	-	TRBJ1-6	TGTGCCAGCGGCGGGGACAGCTCCTATAATTCACCCCTCCACTTT	CASGGDSSYNSPLHF
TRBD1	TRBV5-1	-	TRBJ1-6	TGCGCCAGCAGCTTTCGGGACAGCCCTGCCAATTCACCCCTCCACTTT	CASSFRDSPANSPLHF
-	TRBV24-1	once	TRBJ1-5	TGTGCCACCAGAGACCGAGACGAACGGGGCAATCAGCCCCAGCATTTT	CATRDRDERGNQPQHF
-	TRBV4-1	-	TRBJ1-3	TGCGCCAGCAGCCAAAACAGGGCGTCTGGAAACACCATATATTTT	CASSQNRASGNTIYF
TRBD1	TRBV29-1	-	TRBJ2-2	TGCAGCATCCGTTGGGGGACAGGGGGGACCGGGGAGCTGTTTTTT	CSIRWGTGGTGELFF
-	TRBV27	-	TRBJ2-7	TGTGCCAGCAGATCCGGACAGAACTCCTACGAGCAGTACTTC	CASRSGQNSYEQYF
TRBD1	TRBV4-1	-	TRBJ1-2	TGCGCCAGCAGCCAAAGTCCACAGGGGACCCTAAATTCCTATGGCTACACCTTC	CASSQSPQGTLNSYGYTF
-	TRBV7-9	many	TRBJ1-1	TGTGCCAGCAGCTTTAACACCCGCGGTGAAGCTTTCTTT	CASSFNTRGEAFF
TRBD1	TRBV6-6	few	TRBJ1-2	TGTGCCAGCAGTGCGACAGGGGAGAGCGATGGCTACACCTTC	CASSATGESDGYTF
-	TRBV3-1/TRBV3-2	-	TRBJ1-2	TGTGCCAGCAGCCAGACAGAAACTATTAACTATGGCTACACCTTC	CASSQTETINYGYTF
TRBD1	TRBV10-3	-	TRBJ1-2	TGTGCCACGGGGGACAGCATCAACTATGGCTACACCTTC	CATGDSINYGYTF
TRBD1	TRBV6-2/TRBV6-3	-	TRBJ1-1	TGTGCCAGCAGTTCGGGACAGGGGGCCTTTCCCCCTGAAGCTTTCTTT	CASSSGQGAFPPEAFF
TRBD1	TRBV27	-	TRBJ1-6	TGTGCCAGCAGTCCACGGACAGGGGGCGGTTCACCCCTCCACTTT	CASSPRTGGGSPLHF
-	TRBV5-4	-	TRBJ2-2	TGTGCCAGCAGCCCCGAGGCGGCCGGGGAGCTGTTTTTT	CASSPEAAGELFF
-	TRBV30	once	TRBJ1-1	TGTGCCTGGAGTGTTGGGGGCGGTGGGAACACTGAAGCTTTCTTT	CAWSVGGGGNTEAFF
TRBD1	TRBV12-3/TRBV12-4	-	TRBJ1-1	TGTGCCAGCAGACGACAGGGACCCACTGAAGCTTTCTTT	CASRRQGPTEAFF
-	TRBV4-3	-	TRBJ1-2	TGCGCCAGCAGCCAAGATCTCGTCAGGGTGAACTATGGCTACACCTTC	CASSQDLVRVNYGYTF
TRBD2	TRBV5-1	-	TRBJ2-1	TGCGCCAGCAGCCTGACCTCGGGGGGGAAGGTTGAGCAGTTCTTC	CASSLTSGGKVEQFF
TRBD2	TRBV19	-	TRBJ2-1	TGTGCCAGTAGTATTCCAGTAGCGGGGGTTGATGAGCAGTTCTTC	CASSIPVAGVDEQFF
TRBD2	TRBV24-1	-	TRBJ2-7	TGTGCCACCGGGAGGGGCTACGAGCAGTACTTC	CATGRGYEQYF
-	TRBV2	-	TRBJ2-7	TGTGCCAGCGTACGTACGACAGGACAGTTTTACGAGCAGTACTTC	CASVRTTGQFYEQYF
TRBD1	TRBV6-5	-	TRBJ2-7	TGTGCCAGCAGTCCCGAGACAGGGGGTCCCTACGAGCAGTACTTC	CASSPETGGPYEQYF
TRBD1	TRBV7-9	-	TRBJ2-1	TGTGCCAGCAGCTATGGGACAGGGCGGGATGAGCAGTTCTTC	CASSYGTGRDEQFF
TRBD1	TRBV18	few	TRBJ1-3	TGTGCCAGCTCACCGAGTCAGGGGGCCCCTCCCTCTGGAAACACCATATATTTT	CASSPSQGAPPSGNTIYF
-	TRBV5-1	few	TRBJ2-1	TGCGCCAGCAGCTTGGAGGGGCTTGGCGGGGTGAATGAGCAGTTCTTC	CASSLEGLGGVNEQFF
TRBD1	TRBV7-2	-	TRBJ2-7	TGTGCCAGCAGCTTAGAATCCAGGGGGCAATACGAGCAGTACTTC	CASSLESRGQYEQYF
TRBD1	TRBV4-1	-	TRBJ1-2	TGCGCCAGCAGCCAAGTAGGACAGGGCGTTGGCTATGGCTACACCTTC	CASSQVGQGVGYGYTF